This T cell receptor beta chain was identified during a study of T cell repertoires in cytomegalovirus infection. Study-wide results and limits: HLA-C-restricted, CMV-specific TCR beta clonotypes were dominant ex vivo.

The CDR3 length is 13 residues. Germline-derived CDR1 and CDR2 are SEHNR and FQNEAQ (reference sequence). The V end was cut by 6 bases, the J end by 2 bases, with 7 bases between. This clonotype turned up a few times. Its antigen is undetermined. Using its own MiXCR run on the reads, TCRdb lists one record per CDR3 protein. Here the sample spans about 500,000 distinct CDR3 sequences, 30% to 40% being singletons. V is TRBV7-9 and J is TRBJ2-2, with D hard to call. This clonotype was sampled from a human donor in good health (CMV status not recorded). Some clones in this sample may be carry-over from other donors' samples. Sequenced material: cultured PBMCs, taken from culture after CMV antigen stimulation. The chain's CDR3 is CASRKGNTGELFF. The CDR3 DNA follows: TGTGCCAGCAGAAAGGGAAACACCGGGGAGCTGTTTTTT.